This T cell receptor (beta chain) originates from a study of radiotherapy plus CTLA-4 blockade in lung cancer (dated by TCRdb to the late 2010s). Regarding the complete study: Objective responses occurred in more than 15% of enrolled patients, and around 29% achieved disease control.

As encoded in the germline V gene, CDR1 is SGHRS while CDR2 is YFSETQ. The CDR3 runs 15 amino acids, cysteine and phenylalanine included. The entry retains the CDR3 DNA only, 45 bases that are in frame from base 1. V is reduced by 0 bases and J by 0 bases, leaving a spacing of 9 bases between them. This clone was seen a handful of times. There is no known antigen for this receptor. The input lacks base qualities; no much larger clone sits a single base away. Focal radiation therapy combined with CTLA-4 blockade (ipilimumab) was tested in patients with chemo-refractory metastatic non-small-cell lung cancer. General findings and caveats noted by the study authors: After treatment with radiotherapy and ipilimumab, TCR clones that came from tumors expanded in the peripheral blood. Early dynamic changes in blood T cell clones, together with increased serum interferon-beta after radiation, were reported as the strongest predictors of response.

Libraries were made using the immunoSEQ multiplex PCR assay. In TCRdb, the immuneACCESS table is reduced to in-frame sequences with V and J assigned. These tables do not hold every clone; where another copy was compared, an unresolved V gene accounts for under half, and the others remain unexplained. The sample table lists under 35,000 clones, 70% to 75% of them with a count of one. The biggest ten clones account for roughly 5% of the sample. The sequence derives from a human donor with non-small cell lung cancer whose response to radiotherapy plus ipilimumab could not be evaluated. Sequenced material: peripheral blood, taken from a patient treated with radiotherapy plus ipilimumab. The chain was built from TRBV5-1 and TRBJ1-2; no D segment can be confidently identified. The CDR3 protein: CASSLGPIANYGYTF. The DNA is as follows: TGCGCCAGCAGCTTGGGCCCGATAGCTAACTATGGCTACACCTTC.